This is a list of T cell receptor beta chains from one sample in a study of blood T cell repertoires in COVID-19. Only in-frame clones appear in the TCRdb table, and some are missing; sequencing was by immunoSEQ multiplex PCR. The profile covers around 300,000 clones, with approximately 88% appearing a single time and approximately 0.94% taken by the ten largest. The specimen sequenced was peripheral blood. Source of these receptors: a woman in her thirties or forties who had recovered from COVID-19. CDR3s include the opening cysteine and the closing phenylalanine or tryptophan.

v_gene: TRBV27
j_gene: TRBJ2-7
CDR3aa: CASSRSGLANYEQYF

v_gene: TRBV5-5
j_gene: TRBJ2-7
CDR3aa: CASSFGAGGGGEQYF

v_gene: TRBV10-3
j_gene: TRBJ2-5
CDR3aa: CAISGYGLAGGEETQYF

v_gene: TRBV27
j_gene: TRBJ1-2
CDR3aa: CASSADRGPYGYTF

v_gene: TRBV10-2
j_gene: TRBJ2-7
CDR3aa: CASGYEGVGEQYF

v_gene: TRBV15
j_gene: TRBJ2-6
CDR3aa: CATSTPGANVLTF

v_gene: TRBV6-6
j_gene: TRBJ2-7
CDR3aa: CASTFTGQGRDEQYF

v_gene: TRBV13
j_gene: TRBJ2-7
CDR3aa: CASSFPGQGAEQYF

v_gene: TRBV19
j_gene: TRBJ1-1
CDR3aa: CASSIDGSGGTEAFF

v_gene: TRBV6-1
j_gene: TRBJ2-7
CDR3aa: CASSESASGSYEQYF

v_gene: TRBV9
j_gene: TRBJ2-5
CDR3aa: CASSVGQGVVETQYF

v_gene: TRBV5-1
j_gene: TRBJ2-7
CDR3aa: CASSTGLAGGDEQYF

v_gene: TRBV2
j_gene: TRBJ2-7
CDR3aa: CASSEQGINEQYF

v_gene: TRBV5-1
j_gene: TRBJ2-5
CDR3aa: CARSLGGGQETQYF

v_gene: TRBV7-7
j_gene: TRBJ1-4
CDR3aa: CASSATGGLPGEKLFF

v_gene: TRBV27
j_gene: TRBJ2-1
CDR3aa: CATMGLAGDYEQFF

v_gene: TRBV16
j_gene: TRBJ2-7
CDR3aa: CASSQSSPVLDEQYF

v_gene: TRBV18
j_gene: TRBJ2-4
CDR3aa: CASSPPRENIQYF

v_gene: TRBV6-1
j_gene: TRBJ2-1
CDR3aa: CASSPVSYNEQFF

v_gene: TRBV14
j_gene: TRBJ2-3
CDR3aa: CASSQGLAGDTDTQYF

v_gene: TRBV6-4
j_gene: TRBJ2-7
CDR3aa: CASPNRSTSSRPEQYF

v_gene: TRBV7-9
j_gene: TRBJ2-7
CDR3aa: CASSPPAGQAIYEQYF

v_gene: TRBV6-1
j_gene: TRBJ2-6
CDR3aa: CASSERRGPGANVLTF

v_gene: TRBV28
j_gene: TRBJ2-7
CDR3aa: CASSSTRQGPSYEQYF

v_gene: TRBV6-4
j_gene: TRBJ1-2
CDR3aa: CARYATLRGPCGYTF

v_gene: TRBV27
j_gene: TRBJ2-1
CDR3aa: CASRLISGGDEQFF

v_gene: TRBV5-1
j_gene: TRBJ2-3
CDR3aa: CASTQGDTQYF

v_gene: TRBV28
j_gene: TRBJ1-2
CDR3aa: CASSLSMTEGGYTF

v_gene: TRBV15
j_gene: TRBJ2-7
CDR3aa: CATSLGQIYEQYF

v_gene: TRBV24-1
j_gene: TRBJ2-7
CDR3aa: CATSDLGGGEQYF

v_gene: TRBV5-1
j_gene: TRBJ2-7
CDR3aa: CASSWTGYEQYF